Below, 32 T cell receptor beta chains from the same sample are listed, as sequenced in a study of T cells in Graves' hyperthyroidism and ophthalmopathy. RNA transcripts gave rise to amplified TCR beta CDR3 regions. A first-round RT-PCR of the TCR CDR3 used the HTBI primer set. TCRdb reprocessed the multiplex PCR reads with MiXCR, giving one entry per CDR3 protein. The sample holds a few hundred thousand distinct CDR3 sequences, roughly an eighth seen once. Material for sequencing was blood. The receptor source for this set is a woman in her thirties or forties with Graves' ophthalmopathy.

In its sample, this clonotype was seen many times. This chain links TRBV2 with TRBJ1-2; possibly TRBD1 for D (5 bases). Germline V lookup: CDR1 SNHLY, CDR2 FYNNEI. The CDR3 consists of 12 residues. V lost 4 bases and J 8 bases, leaving 11 bases between the germline ends. The CDR3 DNA follows: TGTGCCAGCAGTGTTGCAGGGTACGGCTACACCTTC. Its protein product is CASSVAGYGYTF.

In this sample, this clonotype turned up a few times. This rearrangement joins TRBV7-6 to TRBJ1-1, with TRBD1 matching 7 bases. The CDR3 has 13 amino acids. Trimming removed 5 bases from V and 6 bases from J; junction bases left unmatched: 6. The germline CDR1 and CDR2 sequences are SGHVS and FNYEAQ. CDR3 DNA: TGTGCCAGCAGCCAGACAGGGTTACCTGAAGCTTTCTTT. It yields the protein CASSQTGLPEAFF.

In its sample, this clonotype was seen many times. J is TRBJ2-3 and V is TRBV29-1; 7 bases align to TRBD1. Trimming removed 3 bases from V and 1 base from J; junction bases left unmatched: 7. Germline V gene lookup returns CDR1 SQVTM and CDR2 ANQGSEA. This CDR3 spans 15 amino acids. CDR3 sequence reads: CSVEVTGVGTDTQYF. The CDR3, as DNA: TGCAGCGTTGAGGTTACAGGGGTAGGCACAGATACGCAGTATTTT.

The chain has TRBV19 and TRBJ1-2, with a weak D call TRBD1 (6 bases). The CDR3 is 15 residues long. V was trimmed by 2 bases and J by 3 bases, leaving 13 bases between them. Looked up from germline, CDR1 is LNHDA and CDR2 is SQIVND (reference sequence). The CDR3 sequence: CASSISTGRYYGYTF. The DNA of the CDR3 is TGTGCCAGTAGTATATCGACAGGTCGTTACTATGGCTACACCTTC.

This clonotype has ten or more counts. V usage is TRBV6-1 and J usage is TRBJ2-3, with D perhaps matching TRBD1 (7 bases). This CDR3 has 14 residues. Germline CDR1 reads MNHNS; CDR2 reads SASEGT. The ends were cut back, 6 bases at V and 8 bases at J, with 18 bases in the middle. This CDR3 reads CASSQGGYIGTQYF. CDR3 DNA: TGTGCCAGCAGCCAGGGGGGCTATATAGGTACGCAGTATTTT.

At least ten counts were recorded for this clonotype. V gene TRBV10-3 combines with J gene TRBJ2-7; 10 nucleotides agree with TRBD1. CDR1 and CDR2 from the germline V gene are ENHRY and SYGVKD. The length of the CDR3 is 15 residues. Unmatched junction bases numbered 7, after V lost 6 bases and J lost 2 bases. This CDR3 is CAIRGGQGKPYEQYF. The CDR3 region has the DNA TGTGCCATCAGGGGGGGACAGGGGAAACCCTACGAGCAGTACTTC.

This clonotype was seen ten or more times. This rearrangement joins TRBV20-1 to TRBJ1-1, with a possible D match to TRBD1 (5 bases). Per germline, CDR1 DFQATT and CDR2 SNEGSKA (reference sequence). The CDR3 has 17 residues. V was cut by 6 bases and J by 0 bases, with 23 bases left in between. The CDR3 region is CSAPRAGLSALNTEAFF. The CDR3 nucleotides are TGCAGTGCGCCCAGGGCGGGGCTCTCCGCATTGAACACTGAAGCTTTCTTT.

The table lists this clonotype with a few counts. Since a much larger clone is just one base distant, this may be a read error. The rearrangement joins TRBV11-2 to TRBJ2-2; D is uncertain. The CDR3 totals 11 residues. The germline V gene has CDR1 SGHAT and CDR2 FQNNGV. V was trimmed by 8 bases and J by 4 bases, leaving 5 bases between them. CDR3 sequence: CASGSTGELFF. The DNA for the CDR3 is TGTGCCAGCGGTTCCACCGGGGAGCTGTTTTTT.

This clonotype was detected a few times. This rearrangement joins TRBV10-3 to TRBJ2-2; the D gene is possibly TRBD2 (6 bases). The CDR3 is 17 amino acids. Germline lookup yields CDR1 ENHRY and CDR2 SYGVKD. Trimming stripped 4 bases from V and 5 bases from J, with 20 bases between. Here the CDR3 DNA reads TGTGCCATCAGTGTTGGGGCCACGGGCGGGGATACCGGGGAGCTGTTTTTT. This gives the protein CAISVGATGGDTGELFF.

This clonotype was observed at least ten times. J is TRBJ2-3 and V is TRBV19, with D perhaps TRBD1 (6 bases). Trimming removed 7 bases at V and 4 bases at J, with 15 bases between. CDR1 and CDR2 from the germline V gene are LNHDA and SQIVND (reference sequence). The CDR3 has 14 residues. The CDR3 sequence: CASNQGGRADTQYF. Here the CDR3 DNA reads TGTGCCAGTAATCAAGGGGGACGTGCAGATACGCAGTATTTT.

This clonotype turned up a few times. A much larger clone lies one base from this, so it may be a read error. The chain uses TRBV28 and TRBJ1-2, with 12 nucleotides matching TRBD1. Germline lookup yields CDR1 MDHEN and CDR2 SYDVKM. CDR3 length: 16 amino acids. V gave up 8 bases and J gave up 8 bases; unmatched junction bases: 15. This chain's CDR3 is CASGYHAGQGAPGYTF. The CDR3 region has the DNA TGTGCCAGCGGTTACCACGCGGGACAGGGGGCGCCGGGCTACACCTTC.

As for this clonotype: A much larger clone differs by one base, so this may be a read error. The V gene is TRBV6-5, the J gene TRBJ2-7, with 7 bases matching TRBD1. Germline V gives CDR1 MNHEY, CDR2 SVGAGI. This CDR3 region has 15 residues. The CDR3 DNA sequence: TGTGCCAGCAGTTTAGAGGCAGGGGGTACCTACGGGCAGTACTTC. Its protein is CASSLEAGGTYGQYF.

Notes on this clonotype: A read error may explain this, as a much larger clone is one base away. This chain uses TRBV27 with TRBJ2-7; 11 bases are shared with TRBD1. Germline lookup yields CDR1 MNHEY and CDR2 SMNVEV (reference sequence). The CDR3 is 16 amino acids. Trimming cost V 5 bases and J 7 bases; bases outside gene matches: 13. CDR3 nucleotide sequence: TGTGCCAGCAGTCTGACCGGGGACAGGGGGAGATGGGAGCAGTACTTC. It is translated as CASSLTGDRGRWEQYF.

This clonotype was counted many times. The rearrangement links TRBV20-1 to TRBJ2-7; 7 nucleotides line up with TRBD1. Trimming cost V 6 bases and J 5 bases; bases outside gene matches: 10. Germline V gene lookup returns CDR1 DFQATT and CDR2 SNEGSKA (reference sequence). The CDR3 is 13 residues long. The CDR3 spells CSAPKSGGDEQYF. DNA for the CDR3: TGCAGTGCCCCGAAATCAGGGGGAGACGAGCAGTACTTC.

The chain employs TRBV9 and TRBJ1-2; 7 bases match TRBD1. The CDR3 runs 15 residues. Losses at the gene ends were 0 bases for V and 9 bases for J; bases not matched to a gene: 11. Germline CDR1 reads SGDLS; CDR2 reads YYNGEE. The CDR3 DNA is TGTGCCAGCAGCGTAGAAGCAGACAGGGAAGGTAGCTACACCTTC. Translation gives CASSVEADREGSYTF. The whole variable domain, filled in from reference TRBV9 and TRBJ1-2, reads DSGVTQTPKHLITATGQRVTLRCSPRSGDLSVYWYQQSLDQGLQFLIQYYNGEERAKGNILERFSAQQFPDLHSELNLSSLELGDSALYFCASSVEADREGSYTFGSGTRLTVV.

This clonotype was seen at least ten times. This sequence joins TRBV10-2 and TRBJ1-2; D not certain. Germline V lookup: CDR1 WSHSY, CDR2 SAAADI. CDR3 size: 11 residues. The V gene lost 6 bases and the J gene lost 0 bases, with 2 bases spanning the gap. The CDR3 is CASRANYGYTF. CDR3 DNA sequence: TGCGCCAGCAGAGCTAACTATGGCTACACCTTC.

This clonotype has more than one count but fewer than ten. The rearrangement joins TRBV7-8 to TRBJ2-7, with D perhaps assigned TRBD1 or TRBD2 (5 bases each). V lost 5 bases and J lost 7, with 21 bases in between. The CDR3 runs to 15 residues. Germline CDR1 reads SGHVS; CDR2 reads FQNEAQ. The CDR3: CASSNFFGTNREQYF. Here the CDR3 DNA reads TGTGCCAGCAGCAACTTCTTTGGGACGAACCGGGAGCAGTACTTC.

A few counts support this clonotype. The chain carries TRBV15 and TRBJ1-2; D is unresolved. CDR3 length: 12 amino acids. Germline CDR1 reads LNHNV; CDR2 reads YYDKDF (reference sequence). The V end lost 5 bases, the J end lost 2 bases, and 6 bases lay between the germline ends. The CDR3, as DNA: TGTGCCACCAGCCGTCTGAACTATGGCTACACCTTC. Translated: CATSRLNYGYTF.

This clonotype was observed at least ten times. The chain has TRBV6-1 and TRBJ2-5, with 11 positions matching TRBD2. J was trimmed by 5 bases and V by 6 bases; bases with no gene match: 8. Germline lookup yields CDR1 MNHNS and CDR2 SASEGT. The CDR3 spans 15 residues. The CDR3 sequence is CASSRTSGSFETQYF. The CDR3 nucleotides are TGTGCCAGCAGCCGAACTAGCGGGAGTTTTGAGACCCAGTACTTC.

This clonotype was counted only a few times. The V gene is TRBV5-1, the J gene TRBJ1-4; tentative D call: TRBD1 (6 bases). Looked up from germline, CDR1 is SGHRS and CDR2 is YFSETQ. Trimming cost V 1 base and J 11 bases, with 18 bases left between them. This CDR3 is 15 amino acids long. The CDR3 nucleotides are TGCGCCAGCAGCTTGTTACAGGGCCCTGAGGGTAAACTGTTTTTT. Its protein product is CASSLLQGPEGKLFF.

This clonotype was picked up many times. This rearrangement joins TRBV5-1 to TRBJ2-7; possibly TRBD2 for D (6 bases). This CDR3 has 15 residues. With 4 bases removed from V and 0 bases from J, the gap between germline ends came to 14 bases. In germline, CDR1 is SGHRS, CDR2 YFSETQ. The CDR3 DNA follows: TGCGCCAGCAGCATCCAGGAGGGATACTCCTACGAGCAGTACTTC. Protein product: CASSIQEGYSYEQYF.

The CDR3, as DNA: TGTGCCAGTAGTGTCATTTTCGCGGGCGATGAGCAGTTCTTC. It codes for CASSVIFAGDEQFF. The genes are TRBV19 and TRBJ2-1, with a possible D match to TRBD2 (5 bases). V lost 5 bases, J lost 8 bases, and 16 bases lay in between. The germline CDR1 and CDR2 sequences are LNHDA and SQIVND (reference sequence). There are 14 residues in the CDR3. The whole variable domain, filled in from reference TRBV19 and TRBJ2-1, reads DGGITQSPKYLFRKEGQNVTLSCEQNLNHDAMYWYRQDPGQGLRLIYYSQIVNDFQKGDIAEGYSVSREKKESFPLTVTSAQKNPTAFYLCASSVIFAGDEQFFGPGTRLTVL.

In the case of this clonotype: The junction differs from germline at one of its ends, possibly a read error. The chain joins TRBV3-1 to TRBJ2-1, with D tentatively TRBD1 or TRBD2 (5 bases each). The CDR3 loop spans 15 amino acids. The germline CDR1 and CDR2 sequences are LGHDT and YNNKEL (reference sequence). In nucleotides, the CDR3 is TGTGCCGGCAGCCATTCGGCCTTACGAGGGGATGAGCAGTTCTTC. It encodes CAGSHSALRGDEQFF.

This clonotype was observed a handful of times. The genes are TRBV3-1 and TRBJ1-6; D is possibly TRBD1 (5 bases). This CDR3 comprises 14 residues. V lost 4 bases to trimming and J lost 5 bases, with 9 bases between them. CDR1 is LGHDT and CDR2 is YNNKEL in the germline V gene (reference sequence). CDR3 in DNA: TGTGCCAGCAGCCCGGGACGGGATAATTCACCCCTCCACTTT. Translating it yields CASSPGRDNSPLHF.

Regarding this clonotype: A much larger clone is a single base away; this may be a read error. The V gene is TRBV3-1, the J gene TRBJ2-1; 16 nucleotides match TRBD2. The CDR3 extends over 17 amino acids. Germline V gives CDR1 LGHDT, CDR2 YNNKEL (reference sequence). CDR3 loop: CASSLRSGLAGGGERFF. CDR3 nucleotides: TGTGCCAGCAGCCTAAGATCGGGACTAGCGGGGGGGGGTGAGCGGTTCTTC.

This clonotype showed up just a few times. The chain is built from TRBV11-3 and TRBJ2-3, with TRBD2 matching 7 bases. The CDR3 spans 18 residues. Germline CDR1 is SGHNT and CDR2 is YENEEA. Trimming cost V 1 base and J 2 bases; bases outside gene matches: 12. Here the CDR3 DNA reads TGTGCCAGCAGCTTAGGATCCGGACTAGTTAGAACCACAGATACGCAGTATTTT. It yields the protein CASSLGSGLVRTTDTQYF.

Many counts were recorded for this clonotype. The rearrangement links TRBV19 to TRBJ1-1; D ambiguous. CDR3 size: 13 residues. With 5 bases removed from V and 8 bases from J, the gap between germline ends came to 15 bases. Germline CDR1 is LNHDA and CDR2 is SQIVND (reference sequence). CDR3 sequence: CASSSKSGREAFF. CDR3 DNA sequence: TGTGCCAGTAGTTCGAAAAGCGGACGAGAAGCTTTCTTT. The full variable domain, with the rest looked up from reference TRBV19 and TRBJ1-1, is DGGITQSPKYLFRKEGQNVTLSCEQNLNHDAMYWYRQDPGQGLRLIYYSQIVNDFQKGDIAEGYSVSREKKESFPLTVTSAQKNPTAFYLCASSSKSGREAFFGQGTRLTVV.

This clonotype was seen at least ten times. The chain links TRBV7-2 to TRBJ2-3; 9 positions match TRBD2. Germline CDR1 and CDR2: SGHTA and FQGNSA. This CDR3 region has 16 residues. V trimming: 1 base; J trimming: 7 bases; junction bases outside the gene matches: 9. The CDR3 DNA follows: TGTGCCAGCAGCTTAGGTGCGGGAGGGCCCTCGAATACGCAGTATTTT. It specifies CASSLGAGGPSNTQYF.

This clonotype was recorded many times. V gene TRBV6-1 combines with J gene TRBJ1-1; D remains ambiguous. Trimming stripped 3 bases from V and 0 bases from J, with 11 bases between. The CDR3 length is 15 residues. The germline CDR1 and CDR2 sequences are MNHNS and SASEGT. This chain's CDR3 is CASSDDGRLNTEAFF. For the CDR3, the DNA is TGTGCCAGCAGTGACGACGGGAGATTGAACACTGAAGCTTTCTTT.

There are many counts of this clonotype. The chain joins TRBV28 to TRBJ2-5, with D tentatively TRBD1 (5 bases). V lost 4 bases to trimming and J lost 6 bases, with 15 bases between them. CDR1 is MDHEN and CDR2 is SYDVKM in the germline V gene. CDR3 length: 14 residues. The CDR3 reads CASSYPDISQTQYF. The CDR3 DNA is TGTGCCAGCAGTTACCCGGACATTTCCCAGACCCAGTACTTC.

This chain connects TRBV20-1 to TRBJ2-1, with 8 bases that match TRBD2. The CDR3 is made up of 14 amino acids. With 6 bases clipped from V and 4 bases from J, the junction kept 8 bases outside the gene matches. CDR1 DFQATT and CDR2 SNEGSKA come from the germline V gene (reference sequence). The CDR3 DNA reads as TGCAGTGCGTCGCCGCTAGCGGGTTACAATGAGCAGTTCTTC. Its translation is CSASPLAGYNEQFF.

This clonotype was seen ten or more times. This chain uses TRBV7-9 with TRBJ2-1, with D perhaps given as TRBD1 or TRBD2 (6 bases each). The V end lost 5 bases, the J end lost 6 bases, and 20 bases lay between the germline ends. CDR3 size: 16 residues. Germline V lookup: CDR1 SEHNR, CDR2 FQNEAQ (reference sequence). The CDR3 sequence is CASSQEGDSNPNEQFF. CDR3 DNA: TGTGCCAGCAGCCAAGAGGGGGACTCCAACCCCAATGAGCAGTTCTTC.